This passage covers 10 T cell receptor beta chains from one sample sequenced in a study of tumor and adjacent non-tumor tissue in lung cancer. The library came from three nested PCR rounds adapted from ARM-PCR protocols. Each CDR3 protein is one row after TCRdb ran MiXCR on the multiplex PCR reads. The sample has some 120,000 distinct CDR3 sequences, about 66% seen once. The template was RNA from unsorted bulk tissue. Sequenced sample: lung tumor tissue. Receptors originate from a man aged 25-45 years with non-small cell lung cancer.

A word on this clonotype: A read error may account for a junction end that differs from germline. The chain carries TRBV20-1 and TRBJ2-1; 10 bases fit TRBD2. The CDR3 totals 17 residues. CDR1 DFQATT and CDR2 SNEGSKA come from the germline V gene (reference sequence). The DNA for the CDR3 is TGCAGTGTTAGAGCCCTGTTAGCGGGAGGATCCTACAATGAGCAGTTCTTC. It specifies CSVRALLAGGSYNEQFF.

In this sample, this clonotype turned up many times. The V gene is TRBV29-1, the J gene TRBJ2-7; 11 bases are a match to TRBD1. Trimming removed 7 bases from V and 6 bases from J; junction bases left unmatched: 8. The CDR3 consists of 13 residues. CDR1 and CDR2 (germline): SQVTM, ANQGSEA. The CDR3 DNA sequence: TGCAGCGCTGGACAGGGGGCCGGGGGCGAGCAGTACTTC. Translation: CSAGQGAGGEQYF.

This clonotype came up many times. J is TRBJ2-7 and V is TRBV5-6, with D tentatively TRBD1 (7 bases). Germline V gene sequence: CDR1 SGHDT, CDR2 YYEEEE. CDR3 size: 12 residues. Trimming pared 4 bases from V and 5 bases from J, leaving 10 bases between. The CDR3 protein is CASSQGGHEQYF. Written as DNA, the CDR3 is TGTGCCAGCAGCCAGGGGGGCCACGAGCAGTACTTC.

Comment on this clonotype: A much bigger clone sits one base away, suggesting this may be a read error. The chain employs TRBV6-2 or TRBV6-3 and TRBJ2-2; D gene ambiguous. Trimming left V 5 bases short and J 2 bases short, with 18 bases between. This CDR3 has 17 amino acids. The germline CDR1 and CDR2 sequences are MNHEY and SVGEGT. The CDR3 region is CASSHLAPIGNTGELFF. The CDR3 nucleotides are TGTGCCAGCAGTCACTTGGCTCCTATCGGAAACACCGGGGAGCTGTTTTTT.

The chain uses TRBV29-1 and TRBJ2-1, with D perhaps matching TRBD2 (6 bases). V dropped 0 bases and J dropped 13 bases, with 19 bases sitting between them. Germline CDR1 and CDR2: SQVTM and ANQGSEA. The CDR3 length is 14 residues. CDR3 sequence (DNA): TGCAGCGTTGAAGACGCCGGGGGATGGTACGAACAGTTCTTC. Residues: CSVEDAGGWYEQFF.

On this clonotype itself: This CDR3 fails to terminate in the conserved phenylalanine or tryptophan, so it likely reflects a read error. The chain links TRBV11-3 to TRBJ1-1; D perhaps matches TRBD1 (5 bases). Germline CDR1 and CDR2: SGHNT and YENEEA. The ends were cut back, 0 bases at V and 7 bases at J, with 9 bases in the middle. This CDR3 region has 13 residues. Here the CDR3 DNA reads TGTGCCAGCAGCTTAGACAGGGACGGTGAAGCTTTCTCT. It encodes CASSLDRDGEAFS.

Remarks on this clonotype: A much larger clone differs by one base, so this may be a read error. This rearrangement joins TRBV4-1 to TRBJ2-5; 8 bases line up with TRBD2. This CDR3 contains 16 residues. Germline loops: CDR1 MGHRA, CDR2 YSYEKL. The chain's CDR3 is CASSQMGTSGGEAQYF. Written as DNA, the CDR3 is TGCGCCAGCAGCCAAATGGGAACTAGCGGTGGAGAGGCCCAGTACTTC.

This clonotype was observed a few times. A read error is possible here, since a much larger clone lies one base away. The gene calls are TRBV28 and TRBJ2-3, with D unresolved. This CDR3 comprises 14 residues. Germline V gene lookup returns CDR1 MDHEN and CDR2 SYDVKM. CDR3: CANSLTASTDTQYF. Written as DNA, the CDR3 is TGTGCCAACAGTCTGACCGCTAGTACAGATACGCAGTATTTT. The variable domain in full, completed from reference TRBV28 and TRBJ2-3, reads DVKVTQSSRYLVKRTGEKVFLECVQDMDHENMFWYRQDPGLGLRLIYFSYDVKMKEKGDIPEGYSVSREKKERFSLILESASTNQTSMYLCANSLTASTDTQYFGPGTRLTVL.

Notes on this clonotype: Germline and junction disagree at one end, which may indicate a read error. CDR3 region: CGVASTGGGELFF. The CDR3 DNA reads TGCGGCGTTGCAAGTACGGGCGGCGGGGAGCTGTTTTTT. This chain joins TRBV29-1 and TRBJ2-2, with unresolved D. Germline CDR1 and CDR2: SQVTM and ANQGSEA. The CDR3 length is 13 residues.

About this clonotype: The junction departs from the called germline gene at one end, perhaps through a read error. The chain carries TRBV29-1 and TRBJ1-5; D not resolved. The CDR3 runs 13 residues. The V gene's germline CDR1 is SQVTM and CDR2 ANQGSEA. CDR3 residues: CSVDLGDNEPQHF. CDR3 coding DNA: TGCAGTGTTGATCTGGGCGACAATGAGCCCCAGCATTTT.